Each of the 9 T cell receptor beta chains below was sequenced from the same sample in a study of shared clonotypes between healthy human individuals. The data were produced by immunoSEQ multiplex PCR, yet TCRdb's version contains in-frame clones alone and is incomplete. The sample holds 2,500,000 or so clones, about nine tenths seen once. Sequencing input: naive CD4+ T cells from PBMCs. Subset noted: CD45RA+ positively selected. These receptors came from a man between 18 and 35 years old in good health. Some clones in this sample may be carry-over from other donors' samples.

As concerns this clone: Other DNA variants within this sample encode the same CDR3. The V gene is TRBV5-6, the J gene TRBJ1-1, with D possibly TRBD1 on 6 matching bases. CDR1 SGHDT and CDR2 YYEEEE come from the germline V gene. Trimming cost V 4 bases and J 1 base, with 8 bases left between them. This CDR3 is 13 amino acids long. The CDR3 is CASSLTGNTEAFF. For the CDR3, the DNA is TGTGCCAGCAGCCTGACAGGGAACACTGAAGCTTTCTTT.

V usage is TRBV5-1 and J usage is TRBJ2-1; D is perhaps TRBD2 (6 bases). V shed 4 bases and J shed 8 bases, with 13 bases lying between them. The germline gives CDR1 SGHRS, CDR2 YFSETQ. The CDR3 length is 13 residues. The CDR3 DNA reads as TGCGCCAGCAGCGAACCGGGACTCCATGAGCAGTTCTTC. It yields the protein CASSEPGLHEQFF.

This chain links TRBV7-2 with TRBJ2-4, with 7 nucleotides matching TRBD1. Germline CDR1 reads SGHTA; CDR2 reads FQGNSA. The CDR3 has 15 residues. V dropped 8 bases and J dropped 0; count of bases not matched to a gene: 7. The CDR3 here is CASAGTALAKNIQYF. The CDR3 DNA reads TGTGCCAGCGCCGGGACAGCATTAGCCAAAAACATTCAGTACTTC.

The chain joins TRBV4-3 to TRBJ2-7; D ambiguous. There are 11 residues in the CDR3. Germline values: CDR1 LGHNA, CDR2 YSLEER. Trimming cost V 0 bases and J 12 bases, with 9 bases left between them. This CDR3 reads CASSQDGALYF. CDR3 sequence (DNA): TGCGCCAGCAGCCAAGATGGAGCTTTGTACTTC.

This clone was seen more than once but under ten times. In the same sample, other DNA sequences code for this CDR3. The chain employs TRBV7-9 and TRBJ1-3; 7 bases align to TRBD1. CDR1 SEHNR and CDR2 FQNEAQ come from the germline V gene (reference sequence). This CDR3 is built from 14 residues. J was trimmed by 2 bases and V by 5 bases; bases with no gene match: 3. The CDR3 DNA reads as TGTGCCAGCAGCCCTACAGGGGCTGGAAACACCATATATTTT. Translated, it gives CASSPTGAGNTIYF.

The J gene is TRBJ2-4, the V gene TRBV5-1; maybe TRBD2 (5 bases). CDR1 SGHRS and CDR2 YFSETQ come from the germline V gene. The CDR3 consists of 14 residues. The V end lost 0 bases, the J end lost 5 bases, and 9 bases lay between the germline ends. This CDR3 is CASSLGLAENIQYF. CDR3 bases: TGCGCCAGCAGCTTGGGCCTAGCAGAAAACATTCAGTACTTC.

This clone has only a few counts. The chain employs TRBV9 and TRBJ1-5; maybe TRBD1 (5 bases). Germline V CDR1 and CDR2: SGDLS, YYNGEE. There are 13 residues in the CDR3. Between the trimmed V and J ends, which lost 7 bases and 2 bases, there was a span of 10 bases. CDR3 region: CASGGGGNQPQHF. The CDR3 bases are TGTGCCAGCGGTGGGGGGGGCAATCAGCCCCAGCATTTT.

The V call is TRBV5-8, the J call TRBJ1-2; D is possibly TRBD1 (6 bases). The CDR3 loop spans 14 amino acids. The germline gives CDR1 SGHTS, CDR2 YDEGEE. V lost 5 bases, J lost 4 bases, and 15 bases lay in between. This CDR3 is CASREGTGAYGYTF. The CDR3 DNA reads as TGTGCCAGCAGAGAGGGGACGGGGGCCTATGGCTACACCTTC.

The gene calls are TRBV4-3 and TRBJ2-5, with D perhaps matching TRBD2 (5 bases). Near its end, the DNA agrees better with TRBJ2-7, so the J call may be wrong. Germline V gives CDR1 LGHNA, CDR2 YSLEER. The length of the CDR3 is 13 residues. The CDR3 reads CASSPEVSYEQYF. The CDR3 DNA sequence: TGCGCCAGCTCGCCGGAGGTCTCCTACGAGCAGTACTTC.